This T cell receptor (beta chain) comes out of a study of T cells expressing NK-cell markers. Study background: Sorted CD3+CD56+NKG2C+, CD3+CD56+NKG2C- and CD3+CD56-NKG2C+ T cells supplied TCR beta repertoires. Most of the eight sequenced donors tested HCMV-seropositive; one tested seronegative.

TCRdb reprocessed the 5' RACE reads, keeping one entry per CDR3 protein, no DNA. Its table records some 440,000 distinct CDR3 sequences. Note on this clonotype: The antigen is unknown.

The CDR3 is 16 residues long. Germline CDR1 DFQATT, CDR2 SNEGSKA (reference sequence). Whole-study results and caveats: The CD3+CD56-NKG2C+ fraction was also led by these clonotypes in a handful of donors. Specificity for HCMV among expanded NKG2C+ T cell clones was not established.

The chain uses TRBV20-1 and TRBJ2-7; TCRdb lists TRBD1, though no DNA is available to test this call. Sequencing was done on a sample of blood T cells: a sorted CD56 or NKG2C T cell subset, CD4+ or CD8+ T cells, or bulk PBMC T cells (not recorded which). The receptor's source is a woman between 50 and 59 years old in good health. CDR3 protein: CSARHGMTGGSYEQYF.